These T cell receptor beta chains were read from a single sample in a study of T-cell reconstitution after alpha-beta-depleted transplantation in children. TCRdb analysed the PCR reads with MiXCR anew, one entry per CDR3 protein. This sample carries over 550,000 distinct CDR3 sequences, under 12% of them seen once, and the ten largest clones take less than 5%. This material consisted of PBMCs from the stem cell graft donor, taken from the stem cell graft. These receptor sequences come from a human donor who donated a stem cell graft to a child with acute myeloid leukemia. Each CDR3 is given without its conserved first and last residue. A D gene is named only where the DNA matches it firmly.

d_call v_call cdr3_aa
TRBD2 TRBV29-1 SVGGGRLDEQF
- TRBV12-3/TRBV12-4 ASSPGLTGYGANVLT
TRBD1 TRBV12-3/TRBV12-4 ASTQTGGVEQY
- TRBV28 ASTLTVNYGYT
- TRBV6-1 ATARGRGRDNEQF
- TRBV7-2 ASSPARAAQETQY
TRBD1 TRBV4-2 ASSQLPGTGTEKLF
TRBD1 TRBV24-1 ATSGQGAWY
- TRBV6-6 ACRDSYNEQF
TRBD2 TRBV4-2 ASSQDPPLAGAAYNEQF
TRBD2 TRBV29-1 SVASGRSTDTQY
- TRBV20-1 SAVRGTSREQF
TRBD2 TRBV20-1 SATAGGLRGEQF
- TRBV20-1 SARDIAPFGTQY
TRBD2 TRBV6-2/TRBV6-3 ASSYPGTSGIRGTDTQY
- TRBV7-6 ASSAAVGFYGYT
- TRBV6-6 ASSATFSYEQY
- TRBV2 ASREDGNQPQH
- TRBV7-9 ASSLVERSTDTQY
- TRBV28 AIQAPSGSYEQY
- TRBV5-1 ASSQEIRNTGELF
- TRBV28 ASSLAGDGYT
- TRBV5-1 ASGPGDSYEQY
TRBD2 TRBV4-3 ASSQGAGGNTGELF
- TRBV11-1 ASSPPGTLETRGVNTGELF
TRBD2 TRBV20-1 SFSPLAGGEQY
TRBD2 TRBV9 ASSASSGRSSYNEQF
- TRBV12-3/TRBV12-4 ASSEQGKAF
- TRBV7-2 ASSGTYSSNQPQH
- TRBV20-1 SARDLGGDGELF
- TRBV3-1 ASSQDHYEQY
TRBD1 TRBV6-1 ASSETGTALGEQF
TRBD2 TRBV29-1 STAGRENEQF
TRBD1 TRBV20-1 SATRTGGNGEQY